The 12 T cell receptor beta chains below all came from one sample that was sequenced in a study of Tregs in tolerant kidney transplant recipients. Profiled with immunoSEQ multiplex PCR; TCRdb holds only in-frame clones, not every one. This sample's table reports about 48,000 clones. The sequencing here drew on CD4+ T cells from blood, taken before the transplant. These receptors all stem from a human donor who received a combined kidney and bone marrow transplant.

With respect to this clone: Read sequence stops 3 residues before the CDR3 end, and the germline J gene provides the missing end. The chain couples TRBV7-2 to TRBJ1-2; no firm D call. V lost 1 base and J lost 7, with 7 bases in between. Germline assignment: CDR1 SGHTA and CDR2 FQGNSA. CDR3 length equals 12 residues. CDR3 region: CASSLVAGGYTF. The sequenced CDR3 bases are TGTGCCAGCAGCTTAGTGGCGGGTGGC.

On this clone: Sequencing ends 3 residues short of the CDR3 end; the germline J gene provides the rest. V gene TRBV29-1 combines with J gene TRBJ2-7; D gene uncertain. Germline values: CDR1 SQVTM, CDR2 ANQGSEA. This CDR3 region has 12 residues. Trimming cost V 4 bases and J 3 bases, with 10 bases left between them. The covered CDR3 bases are TGCAGCGTTGTAGGGTTGTTCTACGAG. It yields the protein CSVVGLFYE. In full, the CDR3 reads CSVVGLFYEQYF.

Comments on this clone: The read gets to within 3 residues of the CDR3 end, and the germline J gene fills in the rest. V and J are TRBV7-2 and TRBJ1-4; D is perhaps TRBD1 (5 bases). Trimming took off 5 bases at V and 8 bases at J, with 18 bases between the two ends. The CDR3 is 15 amino acids. Germline V lookup: CDR1 SGHTA, CDR2 FQGNSA. The sequenced part of the CDR3 DNA is TGTGCCAGCAGCCCCCTCGGGGGGTCCAACGAAAAA. Protein sequence: CASSPLGGSNEK. The whole CDR3 is CASSPLGGSNEKLFF.

CDR3 DNA, as far as it was read: TGTGCCAGCTCCCAGCCGGGACTAGCGGGAGGAGATACG. Translating gives CASSQPGLAGGDT. The full CDR3 protein reads CASSQPGLAGGDTQYF. V is TRBV18 and J is TRBJ2-3; TRBD2 matches 15 bases. The DNA ends 3 residues before the CDR3 does, and the rest of the CDR3 is filled in from the germline J gene. The CDR3 is 16 residues long. The V segment lost 6 bases and the J segment 5 bases; nucleotides outside the gene matches: 6. Germline-derived CDR1 and CDR2 are KGHSH and LQKENI.

Remarks on this clone: The observed sequence ends 3 residues before the CDR3 terminus, with the missing tail filled in from the germline J gene. The chain is built from TRBV7-6 and TRBJ2-3, with 7 bases fitting TRBD1. Per the germline V gene, CDR1 is SGHVS and CDR2 is FNYEAQ. The CDR3 covers 16 residues. V lost 0 bases and J lost 3; bases outside the gene matches: 6. The CDR3 DNA, read in part, is TGTGCCAGCAGCTTAGCAGGGACAGTTAGGACAGATACG. Its protein is CASSLAGTVRTDT. The CDR3 in its entirety is CASSLAGTVRTDTQYF.

A word on this clone: The read ends 3 residues shy of where the CDR3 ends; the end is completed using the germline J gene. The chain combines TRBV29-1 with TRBJ2-1, with TRBD2 matching over 13 bases. Germline V lookup: CDR1 SQVTM, CDR2 ANQGSEA. The length of the CDR3 is 16 residues. Unmatched junction bases numbered 8, after V lost 7 bases and J lost 2 bases. CDR3 DNA, as far as it was read: TGCAGCGCCCGGGGGACTAGCGGGAAAGCCTACAATGAG. Translated, it gives CSARGTSGKAYNE. The full-length CDR3 reads as CSARGTSGKAYNEQFF.

Remarks on this clone: With the read ending 3 residues before the CDR3 end, the germline J gene is used to fill in that end. V gene TRBV7-2 combines with J gene TRBJ1-3, with TRBD1 matching 7 bases. The J segment lost 7 bases and the V segment lost 4 bases, leaving 4 bases of the junction unmatched. This CDR3 comprises 13 residues. CDR1 SGHTA and CDR2 FQGNSA come from the germline V gene. The CDR3 bases that were read are TGTGCCAGCAGCTCAGGACAGGTCAACACC. Protein sequence: CASSSGQVNT. The full-length CDR3 reads as CASSSGQVNTIYF.

To note about this clone: The read gets to within 3 residues of the CDR3 end, and the germline J gene fills in the rest. This sequence joins TRBV5-4 and TRBJ2-1; D gene uncertain. The V gene's germline CDR1 is SGHNT and CDR2 YYREEE (reference sequence). V lost 3 bases to trimming and J lost 9 bases, with 13 bases between them. This CDR3 is built from 13 residues. Partial CDR3 DNA: TGTGCCAGCAGCTGGAAATCAAGGGCTGAG. It is translated as CASSWKSRAE. In full, the CDR3 reads CASSWKSRAEQFF.

Of note for this clone: The read stops 3 residues short of the end of the CDR3; the missing end is completed from the germline J gene. The chain has TRBV18 and TRBJ2-5, with a tentative D call TRBD1 (5 bases). Germline V CDR1 and CDR2: KGHSH, LQKENI. V gave up 2 bases and J gave up 4 bases, with 8 bases separating them. CDR3 size: 13 residues. The CDR3 loop is CASSPDRRETQYF. The covered CDR3 bases are TGTGCCAGCTCACCAGACAGAAGAGAGACC.

Turning to this clone: The read falls 3 residues short of the CDR3 end, and the missing part is taken from the germline J gene. V and J are TRBV20-1 and TRBJ2-7, with TRBD2 matching over 8 bases. This CDR3 has 13 residues. Looked up from germline, CDR1 is DFQATT and CDR2 is SNEGSKA (reference sequence). J gave up 4 bases and V 2 bases, and 4 bases lay outside the gene matches. CDR3 residues: CSARIASGYEQYF. The DNA read from the CDR3 is TGCAGTGCTAGAATCGCTAGCGGGTACGAG.

This CDR3 is CASIGDRGYGNQPQHF. CDR3 DNA, as far as it was read: TGTGCCAGTATTGGAGACAGGGGTTACGGCAATCAGCCC. J is TRBJ1-5 and V is TRBV19, with 8 nucleotides matching TRBD1. The read halts 3 residues ahead of the CDR3 end, with the missing end drawn from the germline J gene. The CDR3 has 16 amino acids. Germline V gene data show CDR1 as LNHDA and CDR2 as SQIVND (reference sequence). Trimming at V came to 7 bases and at J to 2 bases, leaving 10 bases not matched to a gene.

Details on this clone: Read sequence stops 3 residues before the CDR3 end, and the germline J gene provides the missing end. V gene TRBV11-2 combines with J gene TRBJ2-2, with 9 bases lining up with TRBD2. The CDR3 is made up of 15 amino acids. CDR1 and CDR2 from the germline V gene are SGHAT and FQNNGV. V shed 6 bases, J shed 6 bases, and the junction held 8 bases outside the gene matches. Incomplete CDR3 DNA: TGTGCCAGCAGGAAAGTAGCGGGAGCGGCCGGGGAG. Translation gives CASRKVAGAAGE. The CDR3 in its entirety is CASRKVAGAAGELFF.